This is a list of T cell receptor beta chains from one sample in a study of cytomegalovirus exposure and HLA in healthy donors. Profiling relied on immunoSEQ multiplex PCR, and the TCRdb table lists in-frame clones only, not all of them. The sample holds around 70,000 clones, around 95% seen once. Sequencing input: PBMCs. The receptors were sampled from a man between 18 and 35 years old in good health and CMV-seronegative. The CDR3 runs from the conserved cysteine through the conserved F or W. The D gene is left open where the match is weak.

TRBJ1-1 | - | TRBV6-5 | CASLPTGGFTEAFF | TGTGCCAGCCTCCCCACGGGGGGATTTACTGAAGCTTTCTTT
TRBJ2-1 | - | TRBV4-3 | CASSQVPNPPQGPGADNEQFF | TGCGCCAGCAGCCAAGTCCCCAACCCCCCACAGGGCCCCGGAGCGGACAATGAGCAGTTCTTC
TRBJ2-2 | - | TRBV4-3 | CASSQDRSLPGELFF | TGCGCCAGCAGCCAAGATCGCTCGCTACCGGGGGAGCTGTTTTTT
TRBJ1-2 | - | TRBV6-5 | CASSYSRIAVYGYTF | TGTGCCAGCAGTTACTCGAGAATAGCAGTCTATGGCTACACCTTC
TRBJ1-3 | - | TRBV7-9 | CASSPTGIGNTIYF | TGTGCCAGCAGCCCGACAGGAATTGGAAACACCATATATTTT
TRBJ1-6 | - | TRBV30 | CAWSGYSPSPLHF | TGTGCCTGGAGTGGGTATAGTCCTTCACCCCTCCACTTT
TRBJ2-7 | - | TRBV30 | CAWTKSSYEQYF | TGTGCCTGGACTAAAAGCTCCTACGAGCAGTACTTC
TRBJ2-7 | - | TRBV15 | CATSRDTQLLLPVQYF | TGTGCCACCAGCAGAGACACTCAATTACTTCTCCCTGTGCAGTACTTC
TRBJ2-2 | - | TRBV29-1 | CSVEVGAVGELFF | TGCAGCGTTGAAGTAGGGGCAGTCGGGGAGCTGTTTTTT
TRBJ2-2 | TRBD1 | TRBV2 | CASRTGATGELFF | TGTGCCAGCAGAACAGGGGCCACCGGGGAGCTGTTTTTT
TRBJ2-3 | - | TRBV30 | CAWSRTASTDTQYF | TGTGCCTGGAGCAGGACAGCCTCCACAGATACGCAGTATTTT
TRBJ2-7 | - | TRBV2 | CASSENDGDYEQYF | TGTGCCAGCAGTGAGAATGACGGAGACTACGAGCAGTACTTC
TRBJ2-7 | - | TRBV6-1 | CASSELLYEQYF | TGTGCCAGCAGTGAACTTCTCTACGAGCAGTACTTC
TRBJ2-6 | - | TRBV9 | CASSVGPRGGANVLTF | TGTGCCAGCAGCGTAGGTCCCAGGGGAGGGGCCAACGTCCTGACTTTC
TRBJ1-2 | - | TRBV7-2 | CAGQDYGYTF | TGCGCCGGACAAGACTATGGCTACACCTTC
TRBJ1-2 | TRBD1 | TRBV7-8 | CASSVGDRGLVAYGYTF | TGTGCCAGCAGCGTTGGGGACAGGGGGCTTGTCGCCTATGGCTACACCTTC
TRBJ1-2 | - | TRBV9 | CASSPTVNYGYTF | TGTGCCAGCAGCCCAACAGTTAACTATGGCTACACCTTC
TRBJ2-1 | - | TRBV5-1 | CASSLPRSGGLYNEQFF | TGCGCCAGCAGCTTGCCCAGATCAGGGGGGTTGTACAATGAGCAGTTCTTC